This TCR beta chain was observed in a study of early T cells in non-severe SARS-CoV-2 infection (dated by TCRdb to about 2021). Study-level background: Because TCR sequencing was done on bulk RNA from unsorted whole blood, the alpha and beta chains could not be paired. Study-wide conclusions, independent of this receptor: VDJdb matching was skewed toward anti-spike CD8 responses and likely underestimated virus-specific expansions by missing private and CD4 specificities.

The CDR3 sequence holds 15 residues, the cysteine and phenylalanine included. Left in the record is the CDR3 DNA by itself, 45 bases read in frame from the first base. The V end gives up 7 bases and the J end 6 bases, leaving 12 bases in the junction not matched to a gene. The CDR1 and CDR2 encoded by the germline V gene are LGHNT and FRNRAP. Library construction relied on 5' RACE. The data were produced on a NextSeq 500. The TCR library protocol attached unique molecular identifiers to individual cDNA molecules to correct for sequencing error and PCR bias. Both TCR alpha and beta chains were sequenced, and tight co-correlation was observed between alpha and beta sequence abundances in each sample. On the authors' methods: Decombinator V4 was used to annotate the V gene, J gene and CDR3 of the TCR sequences. TCRs were defined as expanded if a significant change between any two time points was detected under a Poisson model with p below 0.0001. TCR abundances were normalised to the total number of TCRs sequenced per sample and expressed as counts per million. TRAV1-2 paired with TRAJ12, TRAJ20 or TRAJ33 defined MAIT TCRs, while TRAV10 paired with TRAJ18 defined iNKT TCRs. A search of VDJdb, accessed on 1 November 2021, was run for TCRs annotated to CMV, EBV and SARS-CoV-2, with TCRs annotated for multiple antigens excluded. TCRdb itself trimmed the public reads at Q25 with fastp, ran MiXCR and retained productive beta chains. Rows with a matching CDR3 protein are joined into one entry that keeps the most common DNA and genes. The V and J calls come from TCRdb's annotation, not from the publication. The sample table shows about 28,000 distinct CDR3 sequences, and 5.5% to 7.5% are seen once. Around 34% of the sample belongs to the ten largest clones.

This clonotype was seen at least ten times. It has no known antigen specificity. Qualities for individual bases were not recorded, and no much larger clone is one base off. Set within a cohort of healthcare workers in London, UK, this nested case-control study involved weekly PCR testing of nasopharyngeal swabs along with blood sampling. Between 23 and 31 March 2020, the week of the UK lockdown, healthcare workers were enrolled and then followed up weekly for as long as 16 weeks. This receptor chain uses TRBV12-5 and TRBJ2-7, with 10 junctional bases fitting TRBD1. This clonotype was sampled from an adult who was a healthcare worker with PCR-confirmed SARS-CoV-2 infection or an uninfected control (not recorded which). The sample in question was whole blood, obtained at baseline. The CDR3 sequence is CASAPSRQGAGEQYF. The DNA is as follows: TGTGCTAGTGCCCCATCCAGACAGGGGGCTGGCGAGCAGTACTTC.